The entry below gives a single TCR beta chain sequence along with its context. Antigen unknown. The sample originates from a study of vaccination and CD4 T cells after COVID-19. Background on the study: From HCoV-229E, HCoV-OC43, HCoV-NL63 and SARS-CoV-2, overlapping spike peptides were used to stimulate the cells.

The Oncomine TCR Beta short-read assay was applied to DNA of cultured CD4+ T cells. TCRdb re-called the PCR reads with MiXCR, one entry per CDR3 protein. The data show under 6,500 distinct CDR3 sequences, around a quarter seen once. Between the trimmed V and J ends, which lost 0 bases and 6 bases, there was a span of 21 bases. Germline values: CDR1 DFQATT, CDR2 SNEGSKA (reference sequence). The length of the CDR3 is 16 residues. Treatment specified: roughly ten-day PBMC culture with coronavirus spike peptide pools or control peptides (ViraFEST assay). Investigators obtained the unexposed donor's CD4+ T cells before the COVID-19 pandemic (2011-2018). Unexposed donors' CD4+ T cells were tested against SARS-CoV-2 S/N and four cold-coronavirus spikes when cell numbers allowed.

This rearrangement joins TRBV20-1 to TRBJ2-7, with a possible D match to TRBD1 (6 bases). This clonotype originated in a human donor in good health. The sample consisted of CD4+ T cells from blood, cultured in vitro. CDR3 amino acids: CSARDQERGFVSEQYF. As DNA, the CDR3 is TGCAGTGCTAGAGATCAAGAAAGGGGGTTTGTGTCCGAGCAGTACTTC.